This entry is about one T cell receptor beta chain. Only a few counts were recorded for this clonotype. It has no known antigen specificity. Base-call qualities are not available, and no considerably larger clone is one nucleotide away. These data are taken from a study of blood T cells in healthy people across ages (dated by TCRdb to the mid-2010s). Context from the whole study: In model experiments, template switching captured about one uniquely barcoded TCR beta cDNA molecule for every two T cells. Age-related changes in TCR beta repertoire diversity were measured in the study by deep sequencing normalized with unique cDNA molecular identifiers. Four age groups were formed from the donors: young (average approximately 15 years), middle-aged (approximately 42), aged (under 70) and long-lived (more than 75). To avoid experimental bias, donors of different ages were distributed randomly across sequencing lanes. The study analyzed two additional independent replicas of 1 million unique cDNA reads from the same blood draw for two donors, one aged 18 to 30 and one aged 80 or older. Beyond this particular receptor, the publication reports: Estimates of total diversity based on one million sequenced T cells were regarded as lower bounds and as underestimates. Observed TCR beta diversity correlated strongly with the percentage of naive T cells measured by flow cytometry. Conclusive comparison of naive and antigen-experienced compartments was prevented by the profiling of bulk unsorted PBMCs. Compared with the aged group, the long-lived group had more naive CD4+ T cells, fewer expanded clones and increased TCR diversity, a pattern suggesting age selection. Observed TCR beta diversity per million T cells fell roughly linearly with age, and a significant reduction was already apparent by age roughly 40. Because the CMV infection status of the donors was unknown, age-related changes in expanded clonotypes may potentially have been confounded.

Receptor libraries were prepared by 5' RACE. The reads were generated on an Illumina HiSeq 2500. The second PCR ran for roughly 7 to 11 cycles and used a J-beta primer mix along with a sample-barcoded 5' primer. A unique molecular identifier was introduced onto each TCR beta cDNA molecule by a template-switch 5' adaptor carrying 12 random nucleotides. Each sample yielded at least 3 million CDR3-containing paired-end reads. First-strand cDNA synthesis was performed from all RNA using the Mint cDNA synthesis kit, with priming by a TRBC-specific oligonucleotide. All cDNA was treated with uracil-DNA glycosylase and then went through a first 18-cycle PCR with the universal primers M1SS and BC2_uni_R. The study's processing was this. Normalization of each sample was performed by random selection of 1 million high-quality reads, each carrying a distinct molecular identifier. Instead of being binned into consensus sequences, reads that shared molecular identifiers were thrown out. CDR3 identification, clonotype clustering and error correction used MiTCR with a Q25 quality threshold and the strictest error-elimination algorithm. Lower-bound total TCR beta diversity was estimated with a nonparametric unseen species model using Euler transformation. The public reads were reanalyzed by TCRdb: fastp trimming at Q25, MiXCR alignment, in-frame beta chains only. Records with the same CDR3 protein are collapsed into one entry carrying the most frequent genes and DNA. The V and J calls and clone size are TCRdb's, not the authors'. The sample table records roughly 2 million distinct CDR3 sequences; 49% of these occur just once. Roughly 2% of the sample is taken by the ten largest.

The donors were some 36 Caucasian individuals from Russia, aged roughly 6 to 95 years, who were systemically healthy. Each donor gave about 9.7 milliliters of peripheral blood, drawn into EDTA-treated Vacutainer tubes. Ficoll-Paque density-gradient centrifugation was used to isolate PBMCs, with at least 6.5 million obtained per sample. Total RNA was extracted from PBMCs with Trizol reagent, with at least 5.5 micrograms obtained per sample. For every donor, an aliquot of PBMCs went through flow cytometry to measure the percentages of naive CD45RAhigh/CD27high T cells. CDR1 and CDR2 (SGHRS, YFSETQ) derive from the germline V gene. At the junction V is shortened by 3 bases and J by 2 bases, with 13 bases in between. The CDR3, cysteine through phenylalanine, is 15 amino acids long. The CDR3 DNA has 45 bases and is translated from base 1.

Recombination joined TRBV5-1 with TRBJ2-3; the best D guess is TRBD1, with 5 bases matching. The sequencing input was blood. This sequence was found in a middle-aged woman in good health. The nucleotides are TGCGCCAGCAGCTCAAGAGTGGACAACACAGATACGCAGTATTTT. Its translation reads: CASSSRVDNTDTQYF.